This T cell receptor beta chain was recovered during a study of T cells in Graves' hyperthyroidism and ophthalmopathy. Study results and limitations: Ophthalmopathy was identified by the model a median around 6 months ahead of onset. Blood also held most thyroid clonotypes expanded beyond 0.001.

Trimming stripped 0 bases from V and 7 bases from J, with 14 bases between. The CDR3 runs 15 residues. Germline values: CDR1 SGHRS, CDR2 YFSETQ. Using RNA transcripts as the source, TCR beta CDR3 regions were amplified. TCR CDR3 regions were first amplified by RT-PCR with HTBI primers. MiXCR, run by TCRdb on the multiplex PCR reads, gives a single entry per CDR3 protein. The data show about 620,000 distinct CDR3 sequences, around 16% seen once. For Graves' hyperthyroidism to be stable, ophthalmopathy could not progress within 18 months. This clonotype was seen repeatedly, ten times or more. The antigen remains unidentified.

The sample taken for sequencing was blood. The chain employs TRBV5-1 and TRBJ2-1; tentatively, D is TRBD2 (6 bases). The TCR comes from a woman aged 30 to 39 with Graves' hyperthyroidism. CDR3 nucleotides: TGCGCCAGCAGCTTGGGTCGGGGAGGCGCTAATGAGCAGTTCTTC. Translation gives CASSLGRGGANEQFF.